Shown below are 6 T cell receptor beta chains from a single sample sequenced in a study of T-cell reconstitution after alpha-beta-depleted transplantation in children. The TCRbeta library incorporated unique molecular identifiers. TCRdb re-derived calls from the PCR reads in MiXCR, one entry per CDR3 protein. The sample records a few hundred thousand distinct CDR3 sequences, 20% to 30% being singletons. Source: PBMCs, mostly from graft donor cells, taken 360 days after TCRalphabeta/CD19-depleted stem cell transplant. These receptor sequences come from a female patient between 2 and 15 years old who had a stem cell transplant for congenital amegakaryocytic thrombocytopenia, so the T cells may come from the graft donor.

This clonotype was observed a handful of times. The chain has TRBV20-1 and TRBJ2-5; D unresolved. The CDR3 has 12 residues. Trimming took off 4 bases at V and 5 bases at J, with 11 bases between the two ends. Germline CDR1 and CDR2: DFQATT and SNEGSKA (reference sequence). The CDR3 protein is CSATDWRETQYF. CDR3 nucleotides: TGCAGTGCTACAGACTGGCGGGAGACCCAGTACTTC.

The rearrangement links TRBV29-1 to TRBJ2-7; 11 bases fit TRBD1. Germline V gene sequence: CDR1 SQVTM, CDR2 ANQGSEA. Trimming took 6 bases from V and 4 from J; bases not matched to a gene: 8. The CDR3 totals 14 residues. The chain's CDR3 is CSVAPGTGGYEQYF. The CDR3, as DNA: TGCAGCGTAGCTCCCGGGACAGGGGGATACGAGCAGTACTTC.

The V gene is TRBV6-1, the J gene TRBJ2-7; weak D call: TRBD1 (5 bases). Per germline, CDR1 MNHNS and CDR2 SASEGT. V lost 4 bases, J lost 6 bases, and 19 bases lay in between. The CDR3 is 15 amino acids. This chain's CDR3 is CASSVQGSLKGEQYF. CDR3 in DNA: TGTGCCAGCAGTGTCCAGGGATCCCTAAAGGGCGAGCAGTACTTC.

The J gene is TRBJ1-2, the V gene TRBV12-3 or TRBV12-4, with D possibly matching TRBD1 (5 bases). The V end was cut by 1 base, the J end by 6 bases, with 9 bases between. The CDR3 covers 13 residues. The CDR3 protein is CASSLGGSHGYTF. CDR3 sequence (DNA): TGTGCCAGCAGTTTAGGGGGGTCTCATGGCTACACCTTC.

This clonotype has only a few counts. The CDR3 region has the DNA TGTGCCAGCAGTTACTCGGCTGGGTACGAGCAGTACTTC. Protein sequence: CASSYSAGYEQYF. The chain has TRBV6-2 or TRBV6-3 and TRBJ2-7; D remains ambiguous. Trimming stripped 0 bases from V and 4 bases from J, with 7 bases between. The CDR3 covers 13 residues. Germline lookup yields CDR1 MNHEY and CDR2 SVGEGT.

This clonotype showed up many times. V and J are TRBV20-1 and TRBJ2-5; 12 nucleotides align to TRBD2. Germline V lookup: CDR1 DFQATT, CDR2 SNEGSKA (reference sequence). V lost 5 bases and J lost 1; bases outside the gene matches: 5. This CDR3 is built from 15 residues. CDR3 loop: CSAFTSGGIQETQYF. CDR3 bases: TGCAGTGCTTTTACTAGCGGGGGGATCCAAGAGACCCAGTACTTC.